This T cell receptor (beta chain) was recovered during a study of cytomegalovirus exposure and HLA in healthy donors. The study, taken as a whole, reports: Exclusion as indistinguishable affected some V segments, including TRBV6-2 and TRBV6-3.

The CDR3 has 14 amino acids. The germline V gene has CDR1 ENHRY and CDR2 SYGVKD. 13 Jbeta primers and 60 Vbeta primers were used for the PCR. Libraries were prepared by immunoSEQ multiplex PCR; TCRdb keeps only in-frame clonotypes and omits some of them. This sample yields about 130,000 clones, of which roughly four fifths are seen a single time; approximately 3% belongs to the top ten. As to this clone: Antigen: not known. The junction differs from germline at one of its ends, possibly a read error.

Input material: PBMCs. The sequence derives from a boy aged 2 to 10 in good health and CMV-seronegative. The chain couples TRBV10-3 to TRBJ2-7; tentatively, D is TRBD2 (5 bases). CDR3: CTISRQEGSYEQYF. CDR3 nucleotides: TGTACCATCAGCAGGCAAGAGGGCTCCTACGAGCAGTACTTC.